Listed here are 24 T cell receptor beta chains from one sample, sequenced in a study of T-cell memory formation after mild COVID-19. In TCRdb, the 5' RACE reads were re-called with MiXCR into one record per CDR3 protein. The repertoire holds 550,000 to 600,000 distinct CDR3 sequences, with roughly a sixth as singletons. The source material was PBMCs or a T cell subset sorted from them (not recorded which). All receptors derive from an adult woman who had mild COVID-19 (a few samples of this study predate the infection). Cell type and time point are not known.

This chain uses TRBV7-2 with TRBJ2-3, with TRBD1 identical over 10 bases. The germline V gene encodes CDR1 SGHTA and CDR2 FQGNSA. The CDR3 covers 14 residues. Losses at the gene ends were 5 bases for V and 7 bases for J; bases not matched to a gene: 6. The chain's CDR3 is CASSPRQGANTQYF. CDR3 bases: TGTGCCAGCAGCCCTCGACAGGGGGCTAATACGCAGTATTTT.

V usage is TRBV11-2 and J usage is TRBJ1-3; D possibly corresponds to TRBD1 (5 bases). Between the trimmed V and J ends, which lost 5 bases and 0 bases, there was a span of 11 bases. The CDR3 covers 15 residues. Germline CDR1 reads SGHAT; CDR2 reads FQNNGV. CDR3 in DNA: TGTGCCAGCAGCCCAGGGATTTCCTCTGGAAACACCATATATTTT. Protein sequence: CASSPGISSGNTIYF.

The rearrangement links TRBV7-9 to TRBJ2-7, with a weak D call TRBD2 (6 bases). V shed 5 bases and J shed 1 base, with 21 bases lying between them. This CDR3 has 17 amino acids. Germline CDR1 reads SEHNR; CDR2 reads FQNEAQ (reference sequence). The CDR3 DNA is TGTGCCAGCAGCACCTTCGGGGGTCAGGTCGGGTCCTACGAGCAGTACTTC. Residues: CASSTFGGQVGSYEQYF. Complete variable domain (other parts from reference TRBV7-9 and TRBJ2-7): DTGVSQNPRHKITKRGQNVTFRCDPISEHNRLYWYRQTLGQGPEFLTYFQNEAQLEKSRLLSDRFSAERPKGSFSTLEIQRTEQGDSAMYLCASSTFGGQVGSYEQYFGPGTRLTVT.

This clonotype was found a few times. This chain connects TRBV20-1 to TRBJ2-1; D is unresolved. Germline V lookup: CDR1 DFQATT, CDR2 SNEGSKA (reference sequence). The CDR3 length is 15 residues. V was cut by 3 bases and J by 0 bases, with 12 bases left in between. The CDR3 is CSASYDGSSYNEQFF. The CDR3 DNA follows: TGCAGTGCTAGCTATGACGGAAGCTCCTACAATGAGCAGTTCTTC.

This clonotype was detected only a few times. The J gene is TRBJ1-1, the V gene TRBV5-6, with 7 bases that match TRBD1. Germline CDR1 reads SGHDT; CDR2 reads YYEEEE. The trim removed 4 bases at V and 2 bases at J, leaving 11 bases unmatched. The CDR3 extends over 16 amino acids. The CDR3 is CASSKYKGQANTEAFF. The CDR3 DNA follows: TGTGCCAGCAGCAAATATAAAGGACAGGCCAACACTGAAGCTTTCTTT.

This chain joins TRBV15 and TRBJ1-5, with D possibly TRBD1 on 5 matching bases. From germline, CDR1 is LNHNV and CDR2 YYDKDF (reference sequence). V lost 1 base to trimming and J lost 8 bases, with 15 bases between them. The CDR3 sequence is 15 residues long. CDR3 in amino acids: CATSRGGGGWEPQHF. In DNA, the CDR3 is TGTGCCACCAGCAGAGGAGGTGGGGGGTGGGAGCCCCAGCATTTT.

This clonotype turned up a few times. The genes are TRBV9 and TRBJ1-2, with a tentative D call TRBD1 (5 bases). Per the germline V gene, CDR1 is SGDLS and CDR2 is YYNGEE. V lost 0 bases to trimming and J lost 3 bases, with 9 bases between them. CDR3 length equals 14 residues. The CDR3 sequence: CASSVDRDYYGYTF. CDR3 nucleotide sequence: TGTGCCAGCAGCGTAGACCGGGACTACTATGGCTACACCTTC.

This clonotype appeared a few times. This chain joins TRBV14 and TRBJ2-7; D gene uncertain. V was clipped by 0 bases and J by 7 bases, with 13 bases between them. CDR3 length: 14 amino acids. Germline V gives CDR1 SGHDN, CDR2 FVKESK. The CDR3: CASSQETRRHEQYF. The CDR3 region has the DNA TGTGCCAGCAGCCAAGAGACGCGGCGCCATGAGCAGTACTTC.

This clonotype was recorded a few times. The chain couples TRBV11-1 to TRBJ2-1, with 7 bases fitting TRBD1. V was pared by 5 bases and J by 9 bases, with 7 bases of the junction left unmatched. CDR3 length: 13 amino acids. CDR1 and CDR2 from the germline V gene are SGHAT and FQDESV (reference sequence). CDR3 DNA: TGTGCCAGCAGCCCCGGGACAGCGGTTGAGCAGTTCTTC. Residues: CASSPGTAVEQFF. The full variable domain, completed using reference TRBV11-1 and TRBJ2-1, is EAEVAQSPRYKITEKSQAVAFWCDPISGHATLYWYRQILGQGPELLVQFQDESVVDDSQLPKDRFSAERLKGVDSTLKIQPAELGDSAMYLCASSPGTAVEQFFGPGTRLTVL.

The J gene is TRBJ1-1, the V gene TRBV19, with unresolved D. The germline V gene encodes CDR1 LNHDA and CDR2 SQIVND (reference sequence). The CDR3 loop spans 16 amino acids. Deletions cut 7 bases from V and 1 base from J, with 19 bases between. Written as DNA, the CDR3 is TGTGCCAGTACTTCAATCGGGGTGACTGGGAACACTGAAGCTTTCTTT. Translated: CASTSIGVTGNTEAFF. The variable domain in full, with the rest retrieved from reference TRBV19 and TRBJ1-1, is DGGITQSPKYLFRKEGQNVTLSCEQNLNHDAMYWYRQDPGQGLRLIYYSQIVNDFQKGDIAEGYSVSREKKESFPLTVTSAQKNPTAFYLCASTSIGVTGNTEAFFGQGTRLTVV.

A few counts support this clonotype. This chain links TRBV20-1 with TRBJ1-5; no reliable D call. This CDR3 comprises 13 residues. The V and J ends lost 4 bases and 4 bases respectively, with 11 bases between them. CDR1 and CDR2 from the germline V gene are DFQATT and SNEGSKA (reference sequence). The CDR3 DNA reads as TGCAGTGCTAACGTAGACCCAAATCAGCCCCAGCATTTT. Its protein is CSANVDPNQPQHF.

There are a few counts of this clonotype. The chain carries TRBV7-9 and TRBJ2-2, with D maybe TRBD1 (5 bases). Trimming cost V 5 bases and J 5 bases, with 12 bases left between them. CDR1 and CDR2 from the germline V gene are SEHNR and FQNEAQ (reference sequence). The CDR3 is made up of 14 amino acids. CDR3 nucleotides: TGTGCCAGCAGCCACTTTCAGGGAACCGGGGAGCTGTTTTTT. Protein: CASSHFQGTGELFF. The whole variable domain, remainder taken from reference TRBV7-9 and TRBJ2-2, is DTGVSQNPRHKITKRGQNVTFRCDPISEHNRLYWYRQTLGQGPEFLTYFQNEAQLEKSRLLSDRFSAERPKGSFSTLEIQRTEQGDSAMYLCASSHFQGTGELFFGEGSRLTVL.

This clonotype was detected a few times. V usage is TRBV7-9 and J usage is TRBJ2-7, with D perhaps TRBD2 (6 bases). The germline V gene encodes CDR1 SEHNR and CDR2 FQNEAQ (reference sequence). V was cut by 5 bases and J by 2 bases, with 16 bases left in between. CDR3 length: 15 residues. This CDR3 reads CASSPPNGGAYEQYF. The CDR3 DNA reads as TGTGCCAGCAGCCCGCCAAACGGGGGAGCCTACGAGCAGTACTTC. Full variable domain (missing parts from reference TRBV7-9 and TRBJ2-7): DTGVSQNPRHKITKRGQNVTFRCDPISEHNRLYWYRQTLGQGPEFLTYFQNEAQLEKSRLLSDRFSAERPKGSFSTLEIQRTEQGDSAMYLCASSPPNGGAYEQYFGPGTRLTVT.

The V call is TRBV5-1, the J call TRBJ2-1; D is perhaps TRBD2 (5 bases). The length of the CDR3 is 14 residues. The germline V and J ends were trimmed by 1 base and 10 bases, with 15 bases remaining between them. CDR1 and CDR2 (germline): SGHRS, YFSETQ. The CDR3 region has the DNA TGCGCCAGCAGCTTGTCTGGGGAGAGAATGGAGCAGTTCTTC. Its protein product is CASSLSGERMEQFF.

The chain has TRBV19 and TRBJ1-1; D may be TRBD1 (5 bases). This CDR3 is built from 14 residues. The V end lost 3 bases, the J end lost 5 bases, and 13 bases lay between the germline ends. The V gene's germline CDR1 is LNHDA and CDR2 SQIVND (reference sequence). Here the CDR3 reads CASSMAAGRTEAFF. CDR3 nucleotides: TGTGCCAGTAGTATGGCGGCAGGGAGGACTGAAGCTTTCTTT.

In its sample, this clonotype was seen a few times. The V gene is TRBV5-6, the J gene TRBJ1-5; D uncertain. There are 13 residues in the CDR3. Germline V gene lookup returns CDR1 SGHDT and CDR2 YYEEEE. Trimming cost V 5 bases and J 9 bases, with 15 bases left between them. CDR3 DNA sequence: TGTGCCAGCAGATCCATGACCCGTTCGCCCCAGCATTTT. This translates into CASRSMTRSPQHF.

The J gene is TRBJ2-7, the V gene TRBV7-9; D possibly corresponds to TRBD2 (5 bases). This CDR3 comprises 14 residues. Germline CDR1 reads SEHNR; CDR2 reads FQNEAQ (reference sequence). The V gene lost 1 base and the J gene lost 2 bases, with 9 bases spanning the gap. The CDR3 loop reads CASSLGSGTYEQYF. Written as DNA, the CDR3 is TGTGCCAGCAGCTTAGGATCCGGGACCTACGAGCAGTACTTC.

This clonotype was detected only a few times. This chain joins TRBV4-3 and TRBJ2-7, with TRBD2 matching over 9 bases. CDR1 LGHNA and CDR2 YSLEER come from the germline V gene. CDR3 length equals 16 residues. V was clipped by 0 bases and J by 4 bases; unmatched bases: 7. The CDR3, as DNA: TGCGCCAGCAGCCAAGATTCGGGCGGGAGGGGATACGAGCAGTACTTC. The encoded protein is CASSQDSGGRGYEQYF.

CDR3 in DNA: TGTGCCAGCAGTTTATTCCCGGGGGCTTGGACTGAAGCTTTCTTT. It yields the protein CASSLFPGAWTEAFF. The chain has TRBV27 and TRBJ1-1; a possible D gene is TRBD1 (6 bases). V was trimmed by 1 base and J by 5 bases, leaving 14 bases between them. The germline CDR1 and CDR2 sequences are MNHEY and SMNVEV (reference sequence). This CDR3 comprises 15 residues.

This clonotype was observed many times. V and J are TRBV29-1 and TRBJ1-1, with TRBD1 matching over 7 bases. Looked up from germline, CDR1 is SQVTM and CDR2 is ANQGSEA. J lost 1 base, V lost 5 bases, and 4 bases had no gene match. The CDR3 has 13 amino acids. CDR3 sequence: CSVRQGSNTEAFF. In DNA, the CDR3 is TGCAGCGTTCGACAGGGTTCGAACACTGAAGCTTTCTTT.

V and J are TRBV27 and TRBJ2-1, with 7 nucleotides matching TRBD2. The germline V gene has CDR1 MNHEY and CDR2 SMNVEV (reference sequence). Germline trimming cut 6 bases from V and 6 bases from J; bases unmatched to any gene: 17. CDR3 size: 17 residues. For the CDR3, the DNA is TGTGCCAGCAGCTCGTGGGTTTACGGGGGGACCTTCAATGAGCAGTTCTTC. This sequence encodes CASSSWVYGGTFNEQFF.

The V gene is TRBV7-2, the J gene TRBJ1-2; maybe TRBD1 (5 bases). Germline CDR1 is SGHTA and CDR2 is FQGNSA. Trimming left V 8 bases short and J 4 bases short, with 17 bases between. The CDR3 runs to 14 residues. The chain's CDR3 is CASQGIDGIYGYTF. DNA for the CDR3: TGTGCCAGCCAGGGAATAGACGGCATCTATGGCTACACCTTC.

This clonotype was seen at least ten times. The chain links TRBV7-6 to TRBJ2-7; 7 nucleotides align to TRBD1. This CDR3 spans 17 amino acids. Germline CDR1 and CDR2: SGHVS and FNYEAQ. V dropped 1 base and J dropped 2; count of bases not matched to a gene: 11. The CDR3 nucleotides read TGTGCCAGCAGCTTAGGGATAAGGGGGCCACATCCCTACGAGCAGTACTTC. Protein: CASSLGIRGPHPYEQYF.

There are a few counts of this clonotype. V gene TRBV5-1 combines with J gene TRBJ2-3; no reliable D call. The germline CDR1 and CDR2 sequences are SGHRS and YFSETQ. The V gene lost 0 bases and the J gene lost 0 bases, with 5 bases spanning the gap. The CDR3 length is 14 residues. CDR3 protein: CASSLESSTDTQYF. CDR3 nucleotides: TGCGCCAGCAGCTTGGAGTCCAGCACAGATACGCAGTATTTT.